This T cell receptor beta chain was recorded in a study of T cell repertoires in cytomegalovirus infection. Background on the study: The public TCR beta signatures pointed to both CMV infection and matching HLA type. Study-wide results and caveats: Accumulated public TCR beta family frequency recognized individuals carrying CMV together with the relevant HLA. HLA-C-restricted CMV-specific TCR beta clonotypes prevailed in the ex vivo response.

On this clonotype itself: Its antigen is unknown.

The length of the CDR3 is 16 residues. Germline V gene data show CDR1 as SEHNR and CDR2 as FQNEAQ (reference sequence). Germline trimming cut 5 bases from V and 9 bases from J; bases unmatched to any gene: 16. TCRdb recomputed calls from the reads with MiXCR, one row per CDR3 protein. The profile shows more than 150,000 distinct CDR3 sequences, 17% of them singletons. This TCR came from a human donor in good health (CMV status not recorded). Some clones in this sample may be carry-over from other donors' samples. Material: CD8+ T cells from PBMCs. J is TRBJ2-3 and V is TRBV7-9, with 8 bases that match TRBD1. The CDR3 spells CASSPDQTGARRTQYF. Written as DNA, the CDR3 is TGTGCCAGCAGCCCTGACCAGACAGGGGCTCGGCGCACGCAGTATTTT.